Listed below are T cell receptor beta chains from one sample, sequenced in a study of blood T cell repertoires in COVID-19. Clones were sequenced by immunoSEQ multiplex PCR, and TCRdb holds only the in-frame ones, with some missing. Here the sample spans about 290,000 clones, 85% being singletons. The specimen was peripheral blood. The receptors were sampled from a woman aged 45 to 65 with active or convalescent COVID-19. The CDR3 runs from the conserved cysteine through the conserved F or W. D genes are given only for firm matches. Part of the rows lack a size; the others show once, few, many or a class for expanded clones.

d_gene,v_gene,len,abundance,j_gene,CDR3nt,CDR3aa
TRBD1,TRBV12-3/TRBV12-4,13,.,TRBJ1-2,TGTGCCAGCAGTTGGGACAGGGGTTATGGCTACACCTTC,CASSWDRGYGYTF
.,TRBV5-1,15,.,TRBJ2-5,TGCGCCAGCAGCTTGGGGGACAACGAAGGGGAGACCCAGTACTTC,CASSLGDNEGETQYF
TRBD1,TRBV28,17,.,TRBJ1-5,TGTGCCAGCAGTCCCGGGACAGGGGATCTTAGCAATCAGCCCCAGCATTTT,CASSPGTGDLSNQPQHF
.,TRBV12-3/TRBV12-4,11,.,TRBJ2-1,TGTGCCAGCTCATTCGGGGAGGAGCAGTTCTTC,CASSFGEEQFF
TRBD1,TRBV2,19,.,TRBJ1-2,TGTGCCAGCAGTGAAGCGGTCACCTTAAGCCCGGACAGGCGGTATGGCTACACCTTC,CASSEAVTLSPDRRYGYTF
.,TRBV6-5,14,.,TRBJ1-4,TGTGCCAGCAGTTACAGGGGAGGGGATGAAAAACTGTTTTTT,CASSYRGGDEKLFF
TRBD1,TRBV9,14,.,TRBJ1-2,TGTGCCAGCAGCGCCACAGGGGGCTACTATGGCTACACCTTC,CASSATGGYYGYTF
TRBD1,TRBV19,14,.,TRBJ1-2,TGTGCCAGTAGTTCTAGACAGGGGCGCAGCGGCTACACCTTC,CASSSRQGRSGYTF
.,TRBV2,14,few,TRBJ1-1,TGTGCCAGCAGGGAGGGGCAGGTGAACACTGAAGCTTTCTTT,CASREGQVNTEAFF
.,TRBV5-1,13,.,TRBJ1-1,TGCGCCAGCAGCTGGGGGACTTCCACTGAAGCTTTCTTT,CASSWGTSTEAFF
TRBD1,TRBV9,14,.,TRBJ1-3,TGTGCCAGCAGCGGGGGACAGGGGGTAAACACCATATATTTT,CASSGGQGVNTIYF
TRBD2,TRBV5-8,15,.,TRBJ2-5,TGTGCCAGCAGCTATCCCCTAGCGGGAGGAGAGACCCAGTACTTC,CASSYPLAGGETQYF
.,TRBV7-2,13,.,TRBJ1-2,TGTGCCAGCAGCACTCGATGGGAGGATGGCTACACCTTC,CASSTRWEDGYTF
.,TRBV7-3,16,.,TRBJ2-1,TGTGCCAGCAGCTTACTACCTGGAGTTCAAAGCAATGAGCAGTTCTTC,CASSLLPGVQSNEQFF
.,TRBV27,15,.,TRBJ1-5,TGTGCCAGCAGTTTAACGAGGGGAGGGGATCAGCCCCAGCATTTT,CASSLTRGGDQPQHF